The rows below give T cell receptor beta chains drawn from one sample of a study of OX40 agonist ivuxolimab in advanced cancers. TCRdb's copy holds only in-frame clones and misses some; the assay was immunoSEQ multiplex PCR. Of tens of thousands of clones in the sample, roughly 90% were seen once. This specimen consisted of CD4+ or CD8+ T cells sorted from blood, obtained in a trial of the OX40 agonist ivuxolimab. The origin of the receptors is an adult with an advanced solid tumor such as melanoma, head and neck, liver or kidney cancer. Both conserved end residues are part of each CDR3. Fields, in order: J gene, D gene, clone size, V gene, CDR3 DNA, CDR3 protein. A D gene is named only where the DNA matches it firmly. Part of the rows lack a size; the others show once, few, many or a class for expanded clones.

TRBJ1-1 TRBD1 once TRBV30 TGTGCCTGGACCAGGGGGCTTTTCACTGAAGCTTTCTTT CAWTRGLFTEAFF
TRBJ2-4 NA NA TRBV5-1 TGCGCCAGCAGCTTGGGGGGGGCCACCCAGGTCATTCAGTACTTC CASSLGGATQVIQYF
TRBJ1-1 NA NA TRBV5-1 TGCGCCAGCAGCTTGGGCTTCGACACTGAAGCTTTCTTT CASSLGFDTEAFF
TRBJ1-1 NA NA TRBV14 TGTGCCAGCAGTCGACAACTGCAGGGCTCTGAAGCTTTCTTT CASSRQLQGSEAFF
TRBJ2-2 NA NA TRBV7-3 TGTGCCAGCAGCCCTACTAGGTGGTCGAACACCGGGGAGCTGTTTTTT CASSPTRWSNTGELFF
TRBJ1-5 NA once TRBV6-5 TGTGCCAGCAGTTCCGACAGGAAAAGCAATCAGCCCCAGCATTTT CASSSDRKSNQPQHF
TRBJ1-5 NA NA TRBV19 TGTGCCAGTACTACCCATCCCGGACAGCCCCAGCATTTT CASTTHPGQPQHF
TRBJ1-2 NA NA TRBV15 TGTGCCACCAGCAGAGATGGGGAAAACTATGGCTACACCTTC CATSRDGENYGYTF
TRBJ2-7 TRBD2 NA TRBV7-2 TGTGCCAGCAGCTTTAGCGGGAGTTACGAGCAGTACTTC CASSFSGSYEQYF
TRBJ2-1 TRBD2 NA TRBV5-1 TGCGCCAGCAGCTTGGCGGTAGCGGGTGGGTGGAATGAGCAGTTCTTC CASSLAVAGGWNEQFF
TRBJ2-2 TRBD1 NA TRBV6-6 TGTGCCAGCAGGCCCGGGACAGCGAACACCGGGGAGCTGTTTTTT CASRPGTANTGELFF
TRBJ2-4 NA NA TRBV28 TGTGCCAGCGGAGCCGGGGGTCCTGCCAAAAACATTCAGTACTTC CASGAGGPAKNIQYF
TRBJ1-5 TRBD1 NA TRBV28 TGTGCCAGCAGTTTATGGGGACAGGGGGTCGGACAGCCCCAGCATTTT CASSLWGQGVGQPQHF
TRBJ2-5 TRBD2 NA TRBV7-2 TGTGCCAGCAACTTACTTAATCAGGGTAGCGGGAGGTCTAAGACCCAGTACTTC CASNLLNQGSGRSKTQYF
TRBJ1-2 NA NA TRBV7-9 TGTGCCAGCAGCTTAGAACCAATTATTGTATCTAACTATGGCTACACCTTC CASSLEPIIVSNYGYTF
TRBJ1-4 NA NA TRBV7-9 TGTGCCAGCAGCTTAGTCGGGACGGTTTATGAAAAACTGTTTTTT CASSLVGTVYEKLFF
TRBJ2-3 TRBD2 NA TRBV28 TGTGCCAGCAGCGGATTAACGGGAGGGCCAGGAGATACGCAGTATTTT CASSGLTGGPGDTQYF
TRBJ2-2 TRBD1 NA TRBV19 TGTGCCAGTAGGAAGGACAGGGACTACACCGGGGAGCTGTTTTTT CASRKDRDYTGELFF
TRBJ2-7 NA few TRBV6-1 TGTGCCAGCAGTGAAGTGAGGGGGATAAGGGGCGAGCAGTACTTC CASSEVRGIRGEQYF
TRBJ2-2 TRBD1 NA TRBV5-1 TGCGCCAGCAGCTGGATTGGGACAGGGATGGACGGGGAGCTGTTTTTT CASSWIGTGMDGELFF
TRBJ2-1 TRBD2 NA TRBV7-9 TGTGCCAGCAGCTCGGGACTAGCGAGTCCCTTGCGGGATGAGCAGTTCTTC CASSSGLASPLRDEQFF
TRBJ2-1 NA NA TRBV18 TGTGCCAGCTCACCGAGAACGGGAGAAACCAATGAGCAGTTCTTC CASSPRTGETNEQFF
TRBJ1-3 NA NA TRBV5-1 TGCGCCAGCAGCTTGGACAGTCCAGGACGCTCTGGAAACACCACATATTTT CASSLDSPGRSGNTTYF
TRBJ2-5 TRBD1 NA TRBV11-2 TGTGCCAGCAGCTTAGGAGGACAGGGGGGAGAGACCCAGTACTTC CASSLGGQGGETQYF
TRBJ2-3 NA once TRBV27 TGTGCCAGCAGTTTATCGTCTAGGGTAGTTTTCAAGGATACGCAGTATTTT CASSLSSRVVFKDTQYF
TRBJ1-5 NA NA TRBV6-6 TGTGCCAGCAGTTACTCTTCTCAGCCCCAGCATTTT CASSYSSQPQHF
TRBJ1-6 NA NA TRBV30 TGTGCCTGGAGTGAAATGGGTGAAGGTTCACCCCTCCACTTT CAWSEMGEGSPLHF
TRBJ2-1 NA NA TRBV9 TGTGCCAGCAGTGGGGGACTTGAGAGCTCCTACAATGAGCAGTTCTTC CASSGGLESSYNEQFF
TRBJ2-7 TRBD1 NA TRBV6-5 TGTGCCAGCAGAGAACTCGACAGGGCCGAGCAGTACTTC CASRELDRAEQYF
TRBJ1-2 NA once TRBV20-1 TGCAGTGCTAAGCGGACATACGGCTACACCTTC CSAKRTYGYTF
TRBJ2-2 NA once TRBV7-2 TGTGCCAGCCTAAATAAAGGGCAGTCGGGCGGGGAGCTGTTTTTT CASLNKGQSGGELFF
TRBJ1-4 NA NA TRBV18 TGTGCCAGCTCCCGAGACAGGCCCGGGGCAACTAATGAAAAACTGTTTTTT CASSRDRPGATNEKLFF
TRBJ2-6 TRBD1 NA TRBV9 TGTGCCAGCAGCGTTGGACAGGCTGGGGCCAACGTCCTGACTTTC CASSVGQAGANVLTF
TRBJ2-5 TRBD2 NA TRBV5-1 TGCGCCAGCAGCCTGGGGACTAGCTGGGAGACCCAGTACTTC CASSLGTSWETQYF
TRBJ2-3 NA NA TRBV7-2 TGTGCCAGCAGACAAAGCACAGATACGCAGTATTTT CASRQSTDTQYF
TRBJ1-2 NA many TRBV28 TGTGCCAGCAGCACCTTATATGGCTACACCTTC CASSTLYGYTF
TRBJ1-4 NA NA TRBV6-5 TGTGCCAGCAGCCTCGGGGGGGGCAGTGAAAAACTGTTTTTT CASSLGGGSEKLFF
TRBJ2-7 NA NA TRBV2 TGTGCCAGCAGTGAACAGATCGAGCAGTACTTC CASSEQIEQYF
TRBJ1-1 NA NA TRBV6-5 TGTGCCAGCAGTTACGTCCAGAACACTGAAGCTTTCTTT CASSYVQNTEAFF
TRBJ2-3 TRBD1 NA TRBV28 TGTGCCAGCAGCCCTAATCCGGGACAGGGTTACACAGATACGCAGTATTTT CASSPNPGQGYTDTQYF
TRBJ2-1 TRBD2 NA TRBV29-1 TGCAGCGTTCCCGGACTAGCGGATTACAATGAGCAGTTCTTC CSVPGLADYNEQFF
TRBJ2-7 TRBD2 NA TRBV7-2 TGTGCCAGCAGCTTAGGGCTAGCGGTCACCTACGAGCAGTACTTC CASSLGLAVTYEQYF
TRBJ2-5 NA NA TRBV6-6 TGTGCCAGCAGTTCGGCAGAGAGGGTTCGAGAGACCCAGTACTTC CASSSAERVRETQYF
TRBJ2-6 NA NA TRBV5-1 TGCGCCAGCAGCTTGGGGGGACCGGGTTCTGGGGCCAACGTCCTGACTTTC CASSLGGPGSGANVLTF
TRBJ2-5 TRBD1 NA TRBV6-5 TGTGCCAGCAGTTACGAACAGGGGGTGACCCAGTACTTC CASSYEQGVTQYF
TRBJ2-3 NA NA TRBV7-3 TGTGCCAGCGGAGATAGCACAGATACGCAGTATTTT CASGDSTDTQYF
TRBJ1-1 TRBD1 NA TRBV7-2 TGTGCCAGCAACTTATTGACAGGGAGAGAAGCTTTCTTT CASNLLTGREAFF
TRBJ1-5 NA NA TRBV6-6 TGTGCCAGCAGTTATACGGAAAGCAATCAGCCCCAGCATTTT CASSYTESNQPQHF
TRBJ1-5 TRBD1 few TRBV2 TGTGCCAGCAGAGTGGGACAGGGAAGTCAGCCCCAGCATTTT CASRVGQGSQPQHF
TRBJ2-7 TRBD2 few TRBV28 TGTGCCAGCAGTTTAGTCCGACTAGCGGGAGAGGGGAGCGAGCAGTACTTC CASSLVRLAGEGSEQYF
TRBJ1-2 NA once TRBV30 TGTGCCTGGAGTGAGGCCACTACCTATGGCTACACCTTC CAWSEATTYGYTF
TRBJ2-3 NA NA TRBV4-3 TGCGCCAGCAGCCTAGGGACTCCCACAGATACGCAGTATTTT CASSLGTPTDTQYF
TRBJ2-1 TRBD2 NA TRBV11-1 TGTGCCAGCAGCCAGACTAGCGGGAGGTTCAATGAGCAGTTCTTC CASSQTSGRFNEQFF
TRBJ1-1 NA few TRBV18 TGTGCCAGCTCACCAACGAACACTGAAGCTTTCTTT CASSPTNTEAFF
TRBJ1-5 NA NA TRBV5-1 TGCGCCAGCAGCTTGGCCCCGGGGGATCAGCCCCAGCATTTT CASSLAPGDQPQHF
TRBJ1-2 NA NA TRBV10-1 TGCGCCAGCAGTGAGGGACAGAACTATGGCTACACCTTC CASSEGQNYGYTF
TRBJ2-3 NA NA TRBV11-2 TGTGCCAGCAGCCGAGGCGGAGCGGCTAGCACAGATACGCAGTATTTT CASSRGGAASTDTQYF
TRBJ2-7 NA NA TRBV29-1 TGCAGCGTTGAAGATGGCCGCTACGAGCAGTACTTC CSVEDGRYEQYF
TRBJ2-7 NA once TRBV18 TGTGCCAGCTCACCACAGGAGGGGAACTCCTACGAGCAGTACTTC CASSPQEGNSYEQYF
TRBJ1-1 NA NA TRBV6-5 TGTGCCAGCAGTTACTTGGGGCAGGTCGGCACTGAAGCTTTCTTT CASSYLGQVGTEAFF